This T cell receptor beta chain was recorded in a study of beta chain features in type 1 diabetes. Turning to the study itself: Examination of sorted cells across all samples involved more than 85,000,000 cells. Whole-study findings and limits: An over-representation of cells with high TCR expression could result from cDNA sequencing. Among type 1 diabetes patients, VDJ junctions had fewer insertions and more deletions. Moderately but significantly shorter TCRB CDR3s were found in Type 1 diabetes patients in all four CD4+ subsets.

The CDR3 is 13 amino acids. The trim removed 9 bases at V and 8 bases at J, leaving 8 bases unmatched. Germline-derived CDR1 and CDR2 are LNHDA and SQIVND (reference sequence). Concerning this clone: Its cognate antigen is unknown.

The investigators reverse transcribed all of the isolated RNA, so they sequenced expressed TCRB transcripts. Generated by immunoSEQ multiplex PCR, the TCRdb table keeps only in-frame clones and is missing some. The top ten clones hold about 0.015% of a sample with some 350,000 clones, about 13% of them seen once. V is TRBV19 and J is TRBJ2-1; 9 positions agree with TRBD2. The TCR sequence derives from a woman in her late teens or twenties with type 1 diabetes. The sequencing sample was made of naive CD4+ T cells from blood. The CDR3 bases are TGTGCCAGCGCCGGGACTAGCTTCTATGAGCAGTTCTTC. It yields the protein CASAGTSFYEQFF. Drawing the rest from reference TRBV19 and TRBJ2-1, the complete variable domain is DGGITQSPKYLFRKEGQNVTLSCEQNLNHDAMYWYRQDPGQGLRLIYYSQIVNDFQKGDIAEGYSVSREKKESFPLTVTSAQKNPTAFYLCASAGTSFYEQFFGPGTRLTVL.